This entry lists 20 T cell receptor beta chains sequenced from one sample in a study of CD8+CD57+ T cells in acquired aplastic anemia. Genomic DNA, the template, was used for profiling of the TCR beta VDJ and CDR3. TCRdb analysed the reads with MiXCR anew, one entry per CDR3 protein. Altogether about 190,000 distinct CDR3 sequences are present, approximately 52% being singletons, with the ten largest covering roughly 15%. Material for sequencing was sorted CD4+, CD8+, or CD8+CD57+ T cells (not recorded which) from PBMCs. Receptors were obtained from a human donor in good health, serving as a control.

Only a few counts were recorded for this clonotype. The chain uses TRBV7-8 and TRBJ2-7; D not certain. Germline V gives CDR1 SGHVS, CDR2 FQNEAQ. The ends were cut back, 1 base at V and 2 bases at J, with 9 bases in the middle. The CDR3 spans 14 residues. The CDR3, as DNA: TGTGCCAGCAGCTTAGGTGAGGTTACCTACGAGCAGTACTTC. Translation: CASSLGEVTYEQYF.

This clonotype showed up many times. The chain uses TRBV5-1 and TRBJ2-7; 10 bases match TRBD1. Trimming cost V 3 bases and J 2 bases; bases outside gene matches: 5. Germline CDR1 is SGHRS and CDR2 is YFSETQ. The CDR3 runs 15 residues. CDR3 region: CASSWTGQGTYEQYF. CDR3 nucleotide sequence: TGCGCCAGCAGCTGGACGGGACAGGGGACCTACGAGCAGTACTTC.

Concerning this clonotype: The CDR3 carries no conserved terminal phenylalanine or tryptophan, so it likely arises from a read error. The DNA is left out, because the CDR3 cannot be placed on it with certainty; the CDR3 is given as TCRdb lists it. V and J are TRBV6-4 and TRBJ2-5; TRBD2, the table's D call, was not compared with the DNA. The germline gives CDR1 MRHNA, CDR2 SNTAGT. Ends included, the CDR3 has 11 residues. CDR3 region: CASSVLAGANT.

This clonotype was counted ten times or more. This rearrangement joins TRBV27 to TRBJ1-4; 7 bases are a match to TRBD1. The CDR3 spans 16 residues. V lost 5 bases to trimming and J lost 5 bases; unmatched junction nucleotides: 11. Germline V gives CDR1 MNHEY, CDR2 SMNVEV (reference sequence). The CDR3 here is CASSLLTGTENEKLFF. The CDR3 coding sequence is TGTGCCAGCAGTCTTCTCACCGGGACAGAGAATGAAAAACTGTTTTTT. The complete variable domain, with remaining parts taken from reference TRBV27 and TRBJ1-4, reads EAQVTQNPRYLITVTGKKLTVTCSQNMNHEYMSWYRQDPGLGLRQIYYSMNVEVTDKGDVPEGYKVSRKEKRNFPLILESPSPNQTSLYFCASSLLTGTENEKLFFGSGTQLSVL.

The table lists this clonotype with many counts. In nucleotides, the CDR3 is TGTGCCAGCAGCCAAGAGACTGACAAGAGCTCCTACGAGCAGTACTTC. Translation: CASSQETDKSSYEQYF. The chain joins TRBV4-2 to TRBJ2-7; D is ambiguous. The V gene lost 0 bases and the J gene lost 0 bases, with 12 bases spanning the gap. From germline, CDR1 is LGHNA and CDR2 YNFKEQ. The CDR3 spans 16 residues.

The chain carries TRBV20-1 and TRBJ2-3, with D perhaps TRBD1 (6 bases). Germline-derived CDR1 and CDR2 are DFQATT and SNEGSKA (reference sequence). This CDR3 region has 14 residues. V dropped 2 bases and J dropped 0 bases, with 9 bases sitting between them. The CDR3 coding sequence is TGCAGTGCTAGACTCACAGGGAGCACAGATACGCAGTATTTT. Protein sequence: CSARLTGSTDTQYF.

This clonotype occurred once. The rearrangement uses TRBV7-9 and TRBJ2-7; the match to TRBD1 covers 8 bases. Germline CDR1 is SEHNR and CDR2 is FQNEAQ (reference sequence). The ends lost 5 bases at V and 5 bases at J; junction bases unmatched: 8. The CDR3 has 14 amino acids. The CDR3 DNA reads TGTGCCAGCAGCCCCAGGACAGGGCACCACGAGCAGTACTTC. Translation: CASSPRTGHHEQYF. Full variable domain (rest looked up from reference TRBV7-9 and TRBJ2-7): DTGVSQNPRHKITKRGQNVTFRCDPISEHNRLYWYRQTLGQGPEFLTYFQNEAQLEKSRLLSDRFSAERPKGSFSTLEIQRTEQGDSAMYLCASSPRTGHHEQYFGPGTRLTVT.

The chain joins TRBV5-4 to TRBJ2-7; D might be TRBD2 (6 bases). Germline lookup yields CDR1 SGHNT and CDR2 YYREEE (reference sequence). The CDR3 is made up of 16 amino acids. Between the trimmed V and J ends, which lost 0 bases and 2 bases, there was a span of 15 bases. CDR3 sequence (DNA): TGTGCCAGCAGCTTGGGGGGAGGCCGAGGGACCTACGAGCAGTACTTC. This translates into CASSLGGGRGTYEQYF.

This clonotype was seen ten or more times. This chain joins TRBV6-2 or TRBV6-3 and TRBJ1-5; no definite D call. Per germline, CDR1 MNHEY and CDR2 SVGEGT. V lost 1 base to trimming and J lost 6 bases, with 4 bases between them. This CDR3 has 12 amino acids. CDR3 bases: TGTGCCAGCAGTTACTGGTCTCAGCCCCAGCATTTT. Its protein product is CASSYWSQPQHF.

The J gene is TRBJ1-1, the V gene TRBV5-1; maybe TRBD1 (5 bases). V was pared by 0 bases and J by 8 bases, with 5 bases between. Germline V gene data show CDR1 as SGHRS and CDR2 as YFSETQ. This CDR3 has 11 amino acids. This CDR3 is CASSLGQEAFF. The CDR3 nucleotides read TGCGCCAGCAGCTTGGGACAGGAAGCTTTCTTT.

This clonotype was counted a few times. One end of the junction does not line up with germline, which may come from a read error. The chain employs TRBV7-3 and TRBJ2-2, with 8 bases fitting TRBD1. Germline V CDR1 and CDR2: SGHTA, FQGTGA. This CDR3 contains 15 residues. The CDR3 here is CAGSVGQERTGELFF. The CDR3, as DNA: TGTGCCGGCAGCGTGGGACAGGAGAGGACCGGGGAGCTGTTTTTT.

In DNA, the CDR3 is TGTGCCAGCACCTTAGCGGTACAAGAGACCCAGTACTTC. Protein product: CASTLAVQETQYF. The V gene is TRBV2, the J gene TRBJ2-5, with D possibly matching TRBD2 (6 bases). The CDR3 runs 13 residues. CDR1 SNHLY and CDR2 FYNNEI come from the germline V gene. V was shortened by 7 bases and J by 2 bases, with 11 bases between the two germline ends. Full variable domain (outside the CDR3, taken from reference TRBV2 and TRBJ2-5): EPEVTQTPSHQVTQMGQEVILRCVPISNHLYFYWYRQILGQKVEFLVSFYNNEISEKSEIFDDQFSVERPDGSNFTLKIRSTKLEDSAMYFCASTLAVQETQYFGPGTRLLVL.

This clonotype has just a few counts. The rearrangement links TRBV2 to TRBJ2-1, with D tentatively TRBD1 or TRBD2 (5 bases each). This CDR3 is built from 16 residues. Trimming shortened V by 6 bases and J by 3 bases, and 18 bases separated the two germline ends. Germline-derived CDR1 and CDR2 are SNHLY and FYNNEI. In DNA, the CDR3 is TGTGCCAGCAGGGGGACCTCTCCGATGGGCTACAATGAGCAGTTCTTC. Protein sequence: CASRGTSPMGYNEQFF. Complete variable domain (other parts from reference TRBV2 and TRBJ2-1): EPEVTQTPSHQVTQMGQEVILRCVPISNHLYFYWYRQILGQKVEFLVSFYNNEISEKSEIFDDQFSVERPDGSNFTLKIRSTKLEDSAMYFCASRGTSPMGYNEQFFGPGTRLTVL.

J is TRBJ1-5 and V is TRBV29-1; D is possibly TRBD1 (5 bases). Deletions cut 5 bases from V and 5 bases from J, with 13 bases between. This CDR3 has 13 residues. Germline CDR1 and CDR2: SQVTM and ANQGSEA. The CDR3 region has the DNA TGCAGCGTTAGCGGGGGAGTTGATCAGCCCCAGCATTTT. It yields the protein CSVSGGVDQPQHF.

As to this clonotype: One end of the junction is discordant with germline, which a read error may explain. V usage is TRBV7-9 and J usage is TRBJ1-6; 7 bases align to TRBD1. Germline V gene data show CDR1 as SEHNR and CDR2 as FQNEAQ (reference sequence). The CDR3 consists of 15 residues. This chain's CDR3 is CASIPRQGYNSPLHF. The CDR3 coding sequence is TGCGCCAGCATTCCACGACAGGGATATAATTCACCCCTCCACTTT.

In DNA form, the CDR3 reads TGTGCCACCCAACCGGGACAGCTCTATGGCTACACCTTC. It yields the protein CATQPGQLYGYTF. The chain recombines TRBV15 with TRBJ1-2, with TRBD1 matching 7 bases. Trimming cost V 8 bases and J 4 bases; bases outside gene matches: 7. The CDR3 covers 13 residues. Per the germline V gene, CDR1 is LNHNV and CDR2 is YYDKDF (reference sequence).

The chain is built from TRBV7-2 and TRBJ2-5; TRBD2 might be the D (6 bases). Between the trimmed V and J ends, which lost 1 base and 7 bases, there was a span of 19 bases. Germline CDR1 SGHTA, CDR2 FQGNSA. This CDR3 has 16 residues. Written as DNA, the CDR3 is TGTGCCAGCAGCTTAGTCTCTGCCGTGGGGCGGGGGACCCAGTACTTC. It codes for CASSLVSAVGRGTQYF. The full variable domain, in which reference TRBV7-2 and TRBJ2-5 provide the parts outside the CDR3, is GAGVSQSPSNKVTEKGKDVELRCDPISGHTALYWYRQSLGQGLEFLIYFQGNSAPDKSGLPSDRFSAERTGGSVSTLTIQRTQQEDSAVYLCASSLVSAVGRGTQYFGPGTRLLVL.

The chain has TRBV2 and TRBJ1-2, with D uncertain. This CDR3 has 14 residues. The V and J ends lost 3 bases and 5 bases respectively, with 13 bases between them. Per the germline V gene, CDR1 is SNHLY and CDR2 is FYNNEI. Here the CDR3 reads CASSEAGSVYGYTF. CDR3 nucleotides: TGTGCCAGCAGTGAGGCAGGAAGCGTATATGGCTACACCTTC.

This clonotype was recorded at least ten times. The V gene is TRBV2, the J gene TRBJ1-5; D uncertain. Per the germline V gene, CDR1 is SNHLY and CDR2 is FYNNEI. The V gene lost 4 bases and the J gene lost 5 bases, with 15 bases spanning the gap. This CDR3 contains 15 residues. The CDR3 sequence: CASSGTPGPYQPQHF. CDR3 nucleotide sequence: TGTGCCAGCAGTGGAACTCCGGGCCCCTATCAGCCCCAGCATTTT.

This clonotype appeared many times. The chain carries TRBV7-3 and TRBJ1-1; D is undetermined. Germline-derived CDR1 and CDR2 are SGHTA and FQGTGA. CDR3 length: 16 amino acids. The V gene lost 0 bases and the J gene lost 4 bases, with 15 bases spanning the gap. Here the CDR3 reads CASSLTSLAAGTEAFF. For the CDR3, the DNA is TGTGCCAGCAGCTTAACCTCCCTGGCGGCGGGCACTGAAGCTTTCTTT.